This TCR beta chain was sequenced during a study of neurological immune-mediated disorders. Many counts were recorded for this clonotype. One entry per CDR3 protein results from TCRdb running MiXCR on the 5' RACE reads. Here the sample spans about 52,000 distinct CDR3 sequences, about 3.7% being singletons. This CDR3 region has 13 residues. Per germline, CDR1 SGHVS and CDR2 FQNEAQ. V was shortened by 6 bases and J by 3 bases, with 11 bases between the two germline ends. This clonotype originated in a man aged 60 to 69 with multiple sclerosis. The specimen sequenced was PBMCs. The V call is TRBV7-8, the J call TRBJ1-1; D is undetermined. Written as DNA, the CDR3 is TGTGCCAGCAGTTCAGCGGGAGACACTGAAGCTTTCTTT. Amino acids: CASSSAGDTEAFF. Full variable domain (outside the CDR3, taken from reference TRBV7-8 and TRBJ1-1): GAGVSQSPRYKVAKRGQDVALRCDPISGHVSLFWYQQALGQGPEFLTYFQNEAQLDKSGLPSDRFFAERPEGSVSTLKIQRTQQEDSAVYLCASSSAGDTEAFFGQGTRLTVV.